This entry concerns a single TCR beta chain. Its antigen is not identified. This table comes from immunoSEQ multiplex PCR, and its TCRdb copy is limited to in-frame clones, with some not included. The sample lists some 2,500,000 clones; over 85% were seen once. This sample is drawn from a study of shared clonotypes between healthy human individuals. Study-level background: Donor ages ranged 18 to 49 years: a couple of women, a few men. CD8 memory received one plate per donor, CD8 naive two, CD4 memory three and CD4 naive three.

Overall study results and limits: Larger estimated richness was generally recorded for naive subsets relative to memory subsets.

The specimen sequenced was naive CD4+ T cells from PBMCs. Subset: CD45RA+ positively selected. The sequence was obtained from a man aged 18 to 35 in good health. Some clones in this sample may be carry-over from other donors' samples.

The CDR3 DNA sequence: TGTGCCAGCAGCTTAGGTGGGGACACCGGGGAGCTGTTTTTT. This gives the protein CASSLGGDTGELFF. This rearrangement joins TRBV11-3 to TRBJ2-2; D is unresolved. The length of the CDR3 is 14 residues. The germline V gene encodes CDR1 SGHNT and CDR2 YENEEA. The V end lost 1 base, the J end lost 3 bases, and 6 bases lay between the germline ends.